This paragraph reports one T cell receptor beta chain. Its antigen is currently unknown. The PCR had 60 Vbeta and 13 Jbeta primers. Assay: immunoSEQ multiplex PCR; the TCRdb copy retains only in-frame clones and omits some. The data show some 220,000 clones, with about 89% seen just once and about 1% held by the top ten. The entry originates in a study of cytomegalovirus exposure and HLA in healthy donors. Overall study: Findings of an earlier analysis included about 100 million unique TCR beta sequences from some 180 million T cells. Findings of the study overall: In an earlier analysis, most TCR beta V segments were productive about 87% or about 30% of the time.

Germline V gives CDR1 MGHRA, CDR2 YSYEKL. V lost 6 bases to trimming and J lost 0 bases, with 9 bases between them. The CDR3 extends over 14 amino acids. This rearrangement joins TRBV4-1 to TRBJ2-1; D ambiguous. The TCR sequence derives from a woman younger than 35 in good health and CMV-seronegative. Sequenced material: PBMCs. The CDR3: CASSISVSYNEQFF. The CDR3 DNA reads TGCGCCAGCAGTATCAGCGTCTCCTACAATGAGCAGTTCTTC.